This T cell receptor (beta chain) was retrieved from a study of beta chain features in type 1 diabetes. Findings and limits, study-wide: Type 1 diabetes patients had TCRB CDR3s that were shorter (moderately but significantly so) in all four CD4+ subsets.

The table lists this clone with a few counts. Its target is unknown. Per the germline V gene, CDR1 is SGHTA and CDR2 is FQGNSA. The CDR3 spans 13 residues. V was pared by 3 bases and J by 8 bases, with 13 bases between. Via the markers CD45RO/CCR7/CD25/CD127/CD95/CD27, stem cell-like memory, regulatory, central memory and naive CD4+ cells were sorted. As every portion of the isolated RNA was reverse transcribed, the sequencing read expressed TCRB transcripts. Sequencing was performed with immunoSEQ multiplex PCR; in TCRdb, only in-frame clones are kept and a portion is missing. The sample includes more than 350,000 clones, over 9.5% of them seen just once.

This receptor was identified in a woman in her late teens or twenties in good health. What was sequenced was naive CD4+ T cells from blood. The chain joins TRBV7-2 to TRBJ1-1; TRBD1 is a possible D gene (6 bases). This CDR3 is CASSFTTGTEAFF. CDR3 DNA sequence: TGTGCCAGCAGCTTCACGACCGGGACAGAAGCTTTCTTT.